This is a list of T cell receptor beta chains from one sample in a study of control samples from healthy donors and cancer patients. Sequenced by immunoSEQ multiplex PCR; TCRdb stores in-frame clones only, minus some. The repertoire holds 390,000 or so clones, with around nine tenths as singletons. Source material: PBMCs. The receptor set was obtained from a man aged 35-49 years with head and neck cancer. Both conserved end residues are part of each CDR3. The D gene is left open where the match is weak. Size is stated for part of the rows, as once, few or many counts, or as a class when the clone is expanded.

j_call: TRBJ2-6
v_call: TRBV24-1
d_call: -
clone_size: -
cdr3_aa: CATSGGAGANVLTF
cdr3_nt: TGTGCCACCAGTGGAGGGGCCGGGGCCAACGTCCTGACTTTC

j_call: TRBJ1-3
v_call: TRBV5-1
d_call: -
clone_size: -
cdr3_aa: CASSRSLQSSGNTIYF
cdr3_nt: TGCGCCAGCAGCCGAAGCTTACAGAGCTCTGGAAACACCATATATTTT

j_call: TRBJ2-7
v_call: TRBV6-5
d_call: -
clone_size: -
cdr3_aa: CASSSGNYEQYF
cdr3_nt: TGTGCCAGCAGTTCCGGGAACTACGAGCAGTACTTC

j_call: TRBJ1-4
v_call: TRBV12-3/TRBV12-4
d_call: -
clone_size: -
cdr3_aa: CASSRGHEKLFF
cdr3_nt: TGTGCCAGCAGTAGGGGCCATGAAAAACTGTTTTTT

j_call: TRBJ1-1
v_call: TRBV21-1
d_call: -
clone_size: -
cdr3_aa: CASSKGRPNTEAFF
cdr3_nt: TGTGCCAGCAGCAAAGGGCGACCGAACACTGAAGCTTTCTTT

j_call: TRBJ2-7
v_call: TRBV19
d_call: TRBD2
clone_size: -
cdr3_aa: CASSPRRGGEAYEQYF
cdr3_nt: TGTGCCAGTAGTCCGCGAAGGGGAGGGGAGGCTTACGAGCAGTACTTC

j_call: TRBJ2-1
v_call: TRBV28
d_call: -
clone_size: -
cdr3_aa: CASRSSPKAVLEQFF
cdr3_nt: TGTGCCAGCAGGTCTAGTCCCAAGGCGGTGCTTGAGCAGTTCTTC

j_call: TRBJ2-7
v_call: TRBV3-1/TRBV3-2
d_call: -
clone_size: -
cdr3_aa: CASSQVRGYEQYF
cdr3_nt: TGTGCCAGCAGCCAAGTCCGGGGTTACGAGCAGTACTTC

j_call: TRBJ2-6
v_call: TRBV29-1
d_call: -
clone_size: once
cdr3_aa: CSVGQDSGANVLTF
cdr3_nt: TGCAGCGTTGGACAGGACTCTGGGGCCAACGTCCTGACTTTC

j_call: TRBJ2-3
v_call: TRBV11-3
d_call: -
clone_size: -
cdr3_aa: CASSLGGLAQDTQYF
cdr3_nt: TGTGCCAGCAGCTTAGGGGGACTTGCACAGGATACGCAGTATTTT

j_call: TRBJ2-2
v_call: TRBV11-3
d_call: -
clone_size: -
cdr3_aa: CASSLGSANTGELFF
cdr3_nt: TGTGCCAGCAGCTTAGGCTCGGCCAACACCGGGGAGCTGTTTTTT

j_call: TRBJ2-5
v_call: TRBV24-1
d_call: TRBD2
clone_size: -
cdr3_aa: CATSDLGGQRGGETQYF
cdr3_nt: TGTGCCACCAGTGATCTAGGAGGGCAGCGGGGGGGAGAGACCCAGTACTTC

j_call: TRBJ1-5
v_call: TRBV5-4
d_call: -
clone_size: -
cdr3_aa: CASSSGLGSNQPQHF
cdr3_nt: TGTGCCAGCAGTTCTGGTTTGGGGAGCAATCAGCCCCAGCATTTT

j_call: TRBJ2-2
v_call: TRBV28
d_call: TRBD1
clone_size: -
cdr3_aa: CATLGQGGTPAGTGELFF
cdr3_nt: TGTGCCACCCTGGGACAGGGCGGAACTCCAGCCGGGACCGGGGAGCTGTTTTTT

j_call: TRBJ2-3
v_call: TRBV11-2
d_call: -
clone_size: -
cdr3_aa: CASSFQRSTDTQYF
cdr3_nt: TGTGCCAGCAGCTTTCAGAGATCCACAGATACGCAGTATTTT

j_call: TRBJ1-5
v_call: TRBV4-2
d_call: -
clone_size: -
cdr3_aa: CASSQDRNQPQHF
cdr3_nt: TGTGCCAGCAGCCAAGACCGGAATCAGCCCCAGCATTTT

j_call: TRBJ2-2
v_call: TRBV11-2
d_call: -
clone_size: -
cdr3_aa: CASSLVIWETGELFF
cdr3_nt: TGTGCCAGCAGCTTAGTAATCTGGGAGACCGGGGAGCTGTTTTTT

j_call: TRBJ1-1
v_call: TRBV13
d_call: TRBD1
clone_size: -
cdr3_aa: CASSLVGQGRNSGAFF
cdr3_nt: TGTGCCAGCAGCTTGGTTGGACAGGGGCGCAATTCAGGAGCTTTCTTT

j_call: TRBJ1-1
v_call: TRBV4-3
d_call: -
clone_size: few
cdr3_aa: CASSQGLMNTEAFF
cdr3_nt: TGCGCCAGCAGCCAAGGGCTTATGAACACTGAAGCTTTCTTT

j_call: TRBJ1-1
v_call: TRBV7-3
d_call: TRBD1
clone_size: -
cdr3_aa: CASSATGTGRMTEAFF
cdr3_nt: TGTGCCAGCAGCGCCACCGGGACAGGGAGAATGACTGAAGCTTTCTTT

j_call: TRBJ1-2
v_call: TRBV6-5
d_call: TRBD1
clone_size: -
cdr3_aa: CASRITGQWTDGYTF
cdr3_nt: TGTGCCAGCAGAATAACGGGACAGTGGACTGATGGCTACACCTTC

j_call: TRBJ1-1
v_call: TRBV3-1/TRBV3-2
d_call: -
clone_size: -
cdr3_aa: CASSQVAENTEAFF
cdr3_nt: TGTGCCAGCAGCCAAGTGGCAGAGAACACTGAAGCTTTCTTT

j_call: TRBJ1-2
v_call: TRBV6-4
d_call: -
clone_size: -
cdr3_aa: CASKQGVGNYGYTF
cdr3_nt: TGTGCCAGCAAACAGGGCGTAGGGAACTATGGCTACACCTTC

j_call: TRBJ2-2
v_call: TRBV7-9
d_call: -
clone_size: -
cdr3_aa: CASSLPGELFF
cdr3_nt: TGTGCCAGCAGCTTACCCGGGGAGCTGTTTTTT

j_call: TRBJ2-1
v_call: TRBV11-2
d_call: TRBD1
clone_size: -
cdr3_aa: CASSLDRSSYNEQFF
cdr3_nt: TGTGCCAGCAGCTTGGACAGGAGCTCCTACAATGAGCAGTTCTTC

j_call: TRBJ2-1
v_call: TRBV5-1
d_call: -
clone_size: -
cdr3_aa: CASSLEGKSYNEQFF
cdr3_nt: TGCGCCAGCAGCTTGGAAGGGAAATCCTACAATGAGCAGTTCTTC

j_call: TRBJ2-3
v_call: TRBV19
d_call: TRBD2
clone_size: -
cdr3_aa: CASSIAAGEVDTQYF
cdr3_nt: TGTGCCAGTAGTATAGCAGCGGGGGAGGTTGATACGCAGTATTTT

j_call: TRBJ2-3
v_call: TRBV5-6
d_call: -
clone_size: -
cdr3_aa: CASSLGSTDTQYF
cdr3_nt: TGTGCCAGCAGCTTGGGCAGCACAGATACGCAGTATTTT

j_call: TRBJ2-1
v_call: TRBV29-1
d_call: TRBD1
clone_size: -
cdr3_aa: CSVGRQGRYNEQFF
cdr3_nt: TGCAGCGTGGGGAGACAGGGGCGCTACAATGAGCAGTTCTTC